Below are 29 T cell receptor beta chains sequenced from a single sample in a study of T cell clones after liver transplantation. Sequencing was performed with immunoSEQ multiplex PCR; in TCRdb, only in-frame clones are kept and a portion is missing. Among 95,000 to 110,000 clones listed, around four fifths were seen once. This specimen was CD4+ T cells from blood, taken roughly 50 months after liver transplant. The receptors were gathered from a human patient who received a liver transplant. Certain T cells may be donor cells from the graft.

This chain joins TRBV6-1 and TRBJ2-3, with no clear D. Germline V gene lookup returns CDR1 MNHNS and CDR2 SASEGT. This CDR3 is 12 amino acids long. Trimming removed 3 bases at V and 3 bases at J, with 4 bases between. The CDR3, as DNA: TGTGCCAGCAGTGATCGAACAGATACGCAGTATTTT. Protein sequence: CASSDRTDTQYF.

The chain uses TRBV27 and TRBJ1-5; the match to TRBD1 covers 7 bases. The CDR3 sequence is 13 residues long. Germline trimming cut 8 bases from V and 6 bases from J; bases unmatched to any gene: 7. Germline CDR1 reads MNHEY; CDR2 reads SMNVEV (reference sequence). The CDR3 DNA is TGTGCCAGCTCTGACAGGGCTGCTCAGCCCCAGCATTTT. Protein sequence: CASSDRAAQPQHF.

The gene calls are TRBV19 and TRBJ2-7; 7 positions match TRBD2. The CDR3 is made up of 14 amino acids. Looked up from germline, CDR1 is LNHDA and CDR2 is SQIVND (reference sequence). J lost 6 bases, V lost 7 bases, and 12 bases had no gene match. The CDR3 coding sequence is TGTGCCAGTACTTGGGATAGCGGGCGTGGCGAGCAGTACTTC. It specifies CASTWDSGRGEQYF. The full variable domain, rest sourced from reference TRBV19 and TRBJ2-7, is DGGITQSPKYLFRKEGQNVTLSCEQNLNHDAMYWYRQDPGQGLRLIYYSQIVNDFQKGDIAEGYSVSREKKESFPLTVTSAQKNPTAFYLCASTWDSGRGEQYFGPGTRLTVT.

V gene TRBV4-1 combines with J gene TRBJ1-1; the D is unclear. This CDR3 region has 15 residues. Trimming shortened V by 3 bases and J by 3 bases, and 14 bases separated the two germline ends. The germline V gene encodes CDR1 MGHRA and CDR2 YSYEKL. In DNA, the CDR3 is TGCGCCAGCAGCCAGGGTTGGGGATCTGACACTGAAGCTTTCTTT. This encodes CASSQGWGSDTEAFF.

The chain uses TRBV7-9 and TRBJ2-5; D ambiguous. Deletions cut 4 bases from V and 5 bases from J, with 14 bases between. This CDR3 contains 14 residues. Per the germline V gene, CDR1 is SEHNR and CDR2 is FQNEAQ (reference sequence). The CDR3 sequence is CASSSEAGWETQYF. The CDR3 DNA sequence: TGTGCCAGCAGCTCCGAGGCAGGTTGGGAGACCCAGTACTTC.

This chain connects TRBV6-5 to TRBJ1-1; D remains ambiguous. The CDR3 is made up of 14 amino acids. Germline CDR1 reads MNHEY; CDR2 reads SVGAGI. Trimming removed 5 bases at V and 4 bases at J, with 14 bases between. CDR3 amino acids: CASSICQSGTEAFF. CDR3 coding DNA: TGTGCCAGCAGTATTTGTCAGTCGGGCACTGAAGCTTTCTTT.

The rearrangement joins TRBV7-6 to TRBJ2-3; 15 bases are a match to TRBD2. CDR1 is SGHVS, CDR2 FNYEAQ, per germline. The ends lost 1 base at V and 4 bases at J; junction bases unmatched: 9. The CDR3 runs to 19 residues. The CDR3 reads CASSLGPSGLAGGSDTQYF. The CDR3 region has the DNA TGTGCCAGCAGCTTAGGGCCCTCAGGACTAGCGGGAGGGTCAGATACGCAGTATTTT. Full variable domain (outside the CDR3, taken from reference TRBV7-6 and TRBJ2-3): GAGVSQSPRYKVTKRGQDVALRCDPISGHVSLYWYRQALGQGPEFLTYFNYEAQQDKSGLPNDRFSAERPEGSISTLTIQRTEQRDSAMYRCASSLGPSGLAGGSDTQYFGPGTRLTVL.

The chain is built from TRBV28 and TRBJ1-1; D ambiguous. This CDR3 has 18 residues. The germline V gene has CDR1 MDHEN and CDR2 SYDVKM. The V end was cut by 5 bases, the J end by 0 bases, with 22 bases between. The CDR3 protein is CASSAPSTGLGMNTEAFF. The CDR3 bases are TGTGCCAGCAGTGCACCCTCAACTGGGTTGGGCATGAACACTGAAGCTTTCTTT.

The CDR3 loop is CASSPRDPSYYEQYF. The CDR3 DNA sequence: TGTGCCAGCAGTCCCCGGGACCCCTCTTACTACGAGCAGTACTTC. The chain is built from TRBV6-5 and TRBJ2-7; D is possibly TRBD1 or TRBD2 (5 bases each). Germline CDR1 and CDR2: MNHEY and SVGAGI. V dropped 5 bases and J dropped 3 bases, with 17 bases sitting between them. This CDR3 comprises 15 residues.

This clone was observed a few times. The J gene is TRBJ2-3, the V gene TRBV9; D possibly corresponds to TRBD2 (6 bases). The CDR3 extends over 13 amino acids. Trimming left V 1 base short and J 8 bases short, with 11 bases between. Germline lookup yields CDR1 SGDLS and CDR2 YYNGEE. The CDR3 reads CASSVLATATQYF. For the CDR3, the DNA is TGTGCCAGCAGCGTACTAGCGACGGCTACGCAGTATTTT.

The table lists this clone with a few counts. The chain joins TRBV9 to TRBJ2-2, with D unclear. The CDR3 contains 13 residues. V was trimmed by 3 bases and J by 4 bases, leaving 7 bases between them. The V gene's germline CDR1 is SGDLS and CDR2 YYNGEE. Written as DNA, the CDR3 is TGTGCCAGCAGCGCCGCAGCCACCGGGGAGCTGTTTTTT. Translation gives CASSAAATGELFF.

V usage is TRBV7-2 and J usage is TRBJ2-7; a possible D gene is TRBD2 (6 bases). CDR3 size: 15 residues. Trimming left V 5 bases short and J 0 bases short, with 14 bases between. Germline lookup yields CDR1 SGHTA and CDR2 FQGNSA. Here the CDR3 reads CASSPLAASSYEQYF. CDR3 coding DNA: TGTGCCAGCAGCCCCTTAGCGGCAAGCTCCTACGAGCAGTACTTC.

The rearrangement joins TRBV7-2 to TRBJ1-2; D gene ambiguous. Trimming shortened V by 1 base and J by 5 bases, and 17 bases separated the two germline ends. CDR3 length: 16 residues. The germline CDR1 and CDR2 sequences are SGHTA and FQGNSA. The CDR3 DNA sequence: TGTGCCAGCAGCTTAGAAATCTCTGGACCACCTTATGGCTACACCTTC. It is translated as CASSLEISGPPYGYTF.

The rearrangement joins TRBV6-6 to TRBJ2-7; D perhaps matches TRBD2 (6 bases). CDR3 length: 13 amino acids. With 6 bases removed from V and 6 bases from J, the gap between germline ends came to 15 bases. Germline loops: CDR1 MNHNY, CDR2 SVGAGI (reference sequence). The CDR3 DNA reads as TGTGCCAGCAGCCGGGGACTTGGCGGCGAGCAGTACTTC. Its protein product is CASSRGLGGEQYF.

J is TRBJ2-1 and V is TRBV28, with D perhaps TRBD2 (6 bases). The CDR3 length is 16 residues. Germline-derived CDR1 and CDR2 are MDHEN and SYDVKM. The V and J ends lost 10 bases and 4 bases respectively, with 23 bases between them. DNA of the CDR3: TGTGCCACCTGGACTTCCCGGGGGTGGGTGTACAATGAGCAGTTCTTC. Residues: CATWTSRGWVYNEQFF.

The rearrangement links TRBV5-1 to TRBJ1-3; D is ambiguous. The CDR3 contains 16 residues. Germline V CDR1 and CDR2: SGHRS, YFSETQ. V lost 1 base to trimming and J lost 0 bases, with 11 bases between them. For the CDR3, the DNA is TGCGCCAGCAGCTTGTTGGGCTCCTTCTCTGGAAACACCATATATTTT. Its translation is CASSLLGSFSGNTIYF.

This clone appeared a single time. The chain links TRBV18 to TRBJ1-2; D remains ambiguous. CDR1 and CDR2 from the germline V gene are KGHSH and LQKENI. V dropped 4 bases and J dropped 6 bases, with 15 bases sitting between them. The CDR3 sequence is 14 residues long. The CDR3 reads CASSLRWELDGYTF. CDR3 nucleotides: TGTGCCAGCTCACTACGATGGGAGCTAGATGGCTACACCTTC. Filled out from reference TRBV18 and TRBJ1-2, the complete variable domain reads NAGVMQNPRHLVRRRGQEARLRCSPMKGHSHVYWYRQLPEEGLKFMVYLQKENIIDESGMPKERFSAEFPKEGPSILRIQQVVRGDSAAYFCASSLRWELDGYTFGSGTRLTVV.

This rearrangement joins TRBV27 to TRBJ1-5; possibly TRBD1 for D (6 bases). This CDR3 spans 13 amino acids. Trimming removed 5 bases at V and 5 bases at J, with 10 bases between. Germline V CDR1 and CDR2: MNHEY, SMNVEV (reference sequence). The CDR3, as DNA: TGTGCCAGCAGTCAACAGGGATATCAGCCCCAGCATTTT. It encodes CASSQQGYQPQHF.

The chain has TRBV29-1 and TRBJ1-5; D is possibly TRBD1 (5 bases). Germline values: CDR1 SQVTM, CDR2 ANQGSEA. CDR3 size: 16 residues. With 3 bases removed from V and 4 bases from J, the gap between germline ends came to 19 bases. This CDR3 reads CSVEAKGGDPNQPQHF. The CDR3 DNA reads TGCAGCGTTGAGGCAAAAGGAGGGGACCCTAATCAGCCCCAGCATTTT.

The chain joins TRBV5-1 to TRBJ1-4; no clear D gene. Germline loops: CDR1 SGHRS, CDR2 YFSETQ. CDR3 length: 14 amino acids. V shed 0 bases and J shed 7 bases, with 10 bases lying between them. The CDR3 is CASSLVPDIEKLFF. The CDR3 DNA is TGCGCCAGCAGCTTGGTACCAGATATTGAAAAACTGTTTTTT.

CDR3 sequence: CASSFPISGVGQETQYF. DNA for the CDR3: TGTGCCAGCAGCTTCCCTATTAGCGGGGTGGGGCAAGAGACCCAGTACTTC. This rearrangement joins TRBV7-9 to TRBJ2-5; 8 nucleotides match TRBD2. The J segment lost 2 bases and the V segment lost 3 bases, leaving 11 bases of the junction unmatched. The CDR3 has 17 amino acids. CDR1 is SEHNR, CDR2 FQNEAQ, per germline (reference sequence).

The rearrangement links TRBV29-1 to TRBJ1-2, with a tentative D call TRBD1 (6 bases). Trimming left V 6 bases short and J 6 bases short, with 11 bases between. The CDR3 covers 11 residues. Germline values: CDR1 SQVTM, CDR2 ANQGSEA. CDR3: CSVGRGDGYTF. CDR3 nucleotide sequence: TGCAGCGTGGGCAGGGGTGATGGCTACACCTTC.

The CDR3 region has the DNA TGTGCCAGCACTAGTAGCACTTTAACCTATGGCTACACCTTC. Its translation is CASTSSTLTYGYTF. The chain employs TRBV2 and TRBJ1-2; D call uncertain. Between the trimmed V and J ends, which lost 7 bases and 4 bases, there was a span of 16 bases. The CDR3 loop spans 14 amino acids. Germline V lookup: CDR1 SNHLY, CDR2 FYNNEI.

This chain uses TRBV18 with TRBJ2-7; 12 bases map to TRBD2. The V gene's germline CDR1 is KGHSH and CDR2 LQKENI. The CDR3 contains 16 residues. After removal of 3 bases from V and 3 bases from J, the junction contained 6 bases not matched to a gene. CDR3 sequence reads: CASSPPGLAGFYEQYF. In nucleotides, the CDR3 is TGTGCCAGCTCACCTCCGGGACTAGCGGGTTTCTACGAGCAGTACTTC.

This clone has more than one count but fewer than ten. The chain has TRBV19 and TRBJ2-1, with 9 bases that match TRBD2. The CDR3 covers 14 residues. The V gene end was trimmed by 7 bases and the J gene end by 9 bases; junction bases not matched to a gene: 10. Germline CDR1 reads LNHDA; CDR2 reads SQIVND (reference sequence). DNA of the CDR3: TGTGCCAGTAAAGGCGGGAGGGCCATCGGTGAGCAGTTCTTC. Translation: CASKGGRAIGEQFF.

The chain uses TRBV29-1 and TRBJ1-5; D is perhaps TRBD1 (5 bases). Germline V CDR1 and CDR2: SQVTM, ANQGSEA. The CDR3 has 12 residues. V lost 4 bases to trimming and J lost 4 bases, with 8 bases between them. The CDR3 reads CSVGGANQPQHF. Written as DNA, the CDR3 is TGCAGCGTTGGAGGGGCTAATCAGCCCCAGCATTTT.

The chain employs TRBV4-1 and TRBJ2-3, with 7 bases aligning to TRBD1. CDR3 size: 15 residues. The germline V gene has CDR1 MGHRA and CDR2 YSYEKL. Unmatched junction bases numbered 4, after V lost 0 bases and J lost 4 bases. CDR3 sequence reads: CASSQERGHADTQYF. CDR3 nucleotide sequence: TGCGCCAGCAGCCAAGAGAGGGGGCACGCAGATACGCAGTATTTT.

V usage is TRBV5-1 and J usage is TRBJ2-1; D is unclear. The germline gives CDR1 SGHRS, CDR2 YFSETQ. CDR3 length: 13 residues. V shed 1 base and J shed 6 bases, with 8 bases lying between them. The CDR3 coding sequence is TGCGCCAGCAGCTTGTCTGAGTCCAATGAGCAGTTCTTC. Its protein product is CASSLSESNEQFF.

The sample holds a few counts of this clone. The genes are TRBV28 and TRBJ1-2; D unresolved. The V and J ends lost 2 bases and 2 bases respectively, with 6 bases between them. This CDR3 has 13 residues. CDR1 and CDR2 (germline): MDHEN, SYDVKM. CDR3 DNA: TGTGCCAGCAGTTTACTGGAAAACTATGGCTACACCTTC. This gives the protein CASSLLENYGYTF.